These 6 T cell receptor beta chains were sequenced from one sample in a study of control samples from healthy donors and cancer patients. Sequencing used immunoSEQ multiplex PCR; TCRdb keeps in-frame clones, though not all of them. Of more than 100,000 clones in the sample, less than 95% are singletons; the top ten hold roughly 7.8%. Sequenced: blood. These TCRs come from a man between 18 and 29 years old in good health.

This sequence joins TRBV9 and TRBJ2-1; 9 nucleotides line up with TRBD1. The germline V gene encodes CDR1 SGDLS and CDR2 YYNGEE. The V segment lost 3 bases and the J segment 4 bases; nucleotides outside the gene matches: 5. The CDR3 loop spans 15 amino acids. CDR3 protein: CASSAGTGSYNEQFF. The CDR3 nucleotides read TGTGCCAGCAGCGCGGGGACAGGGTCTTACAATGAGCAGTTCTTC.

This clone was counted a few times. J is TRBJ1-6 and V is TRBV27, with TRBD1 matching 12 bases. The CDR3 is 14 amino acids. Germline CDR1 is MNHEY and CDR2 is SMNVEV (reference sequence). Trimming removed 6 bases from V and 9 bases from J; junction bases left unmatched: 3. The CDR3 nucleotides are TGTGCCAGCAGACCGGGACAGGGGGCTTCACCCCTCCACTTT. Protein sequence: CASRPGQGASPLHF.

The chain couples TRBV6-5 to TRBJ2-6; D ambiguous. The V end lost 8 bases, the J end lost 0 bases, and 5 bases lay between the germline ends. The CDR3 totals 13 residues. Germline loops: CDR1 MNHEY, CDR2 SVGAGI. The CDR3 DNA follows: TGTGCCAGCCGGAACTCTGGGGCCAACGTCCTGACTTTC. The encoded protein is CASRNSGANVLTF.

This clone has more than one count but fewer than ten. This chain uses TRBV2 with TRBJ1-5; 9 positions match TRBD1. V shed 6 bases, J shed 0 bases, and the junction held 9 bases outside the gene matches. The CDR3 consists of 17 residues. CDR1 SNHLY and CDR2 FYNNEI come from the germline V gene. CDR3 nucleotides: TGTGCCAGCAGGAGGGACAGGGCCGCCTATAGCAATCAGCCCCAGCATTTT. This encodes CASRRDRAAYSNQPQHF.

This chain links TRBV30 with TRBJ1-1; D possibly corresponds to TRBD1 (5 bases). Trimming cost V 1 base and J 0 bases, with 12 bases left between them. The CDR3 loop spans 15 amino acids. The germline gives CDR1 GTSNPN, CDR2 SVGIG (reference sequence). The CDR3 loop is CAWSDPGTLNTEAFF. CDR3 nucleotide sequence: TGTGCCTGGAGTGACCCCGGGACGTTGAACACTGAAGCTTTCTTT.

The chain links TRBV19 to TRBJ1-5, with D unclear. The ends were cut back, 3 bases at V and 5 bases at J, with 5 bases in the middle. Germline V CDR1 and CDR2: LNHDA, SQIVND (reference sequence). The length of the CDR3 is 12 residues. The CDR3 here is CASSMDYQPQHF. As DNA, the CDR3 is TGTGCCAGTAGTATGGACTATCAGCCCCAGCATTTT.